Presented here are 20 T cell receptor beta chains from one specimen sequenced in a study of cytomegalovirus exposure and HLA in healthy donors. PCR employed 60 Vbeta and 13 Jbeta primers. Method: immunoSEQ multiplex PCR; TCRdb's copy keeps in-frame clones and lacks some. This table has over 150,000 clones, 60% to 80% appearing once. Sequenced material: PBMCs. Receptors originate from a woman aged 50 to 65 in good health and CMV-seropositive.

CDR3 protein: CASSVGLGQGAGREPQHF. CDR3 nucleotides: TGTGCCAGCAGCGTAGGGCTGGGCCAGGGGGCGGGTAGGGAGCCCCAGCATTTT. This chain joins TRBV9 and TRBJ1-5, with 8 bases fitting TRBD1. CDR3 size: 18 residues. Germline loops: CDR1 SGDLS, CDR2 YYNGEE. The V and J ends lost 0 bases and 8 bases, in that order; junction bases with no gene match: 16. The whole variable domain, filled in from reference TRBV9 and TRBJ1-5, reads DSGVTQTPKHLITATGQRVTLRCSPRSGDLSVYWYQQSLDQGLQFLIQYYNGEERAKGNILERFSAQQFPDLHSELNLSSLELGDSALYFCASSVGLGQGAGREPQHFGDGTRLSIL.

DNA of the CDR3: TGTGCCAGCTTGGACAGGGCCGTTAAAACCGGGGAGCTGTTTTTT. This encodes CASLDRAVKTGELFF. The chain carries TRBV6-1 and TRBJ2-2; 8 nucleotides match TRBD1. Germline V lookup: CDR1 MNHNS, CDR2 SASEGT. Losses at the gene ends were 8 bases for V and 5 bases for J; bases not matched to a gene: 10. The CDR3 loop spans 15 amino acids.

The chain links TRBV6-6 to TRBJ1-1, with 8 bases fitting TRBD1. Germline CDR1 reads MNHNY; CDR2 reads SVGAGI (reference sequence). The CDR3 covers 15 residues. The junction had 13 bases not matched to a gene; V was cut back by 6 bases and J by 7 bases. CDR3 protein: CASSRDRSRRNEAFF. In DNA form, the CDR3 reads TGTGCCAGCAGCCGGGACAGGTCCCGGAGGAATGAAGCTTTCTTT.

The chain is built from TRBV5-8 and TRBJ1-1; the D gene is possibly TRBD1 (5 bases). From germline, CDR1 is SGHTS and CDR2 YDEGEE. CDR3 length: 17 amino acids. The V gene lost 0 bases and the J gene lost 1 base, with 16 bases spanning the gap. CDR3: CASSLAYDSRPNTEAFF. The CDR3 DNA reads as TGTGCCAGCAGCTTGGCGTATGACAGTAGACCGAACACTGAAGCTTTCTTT.

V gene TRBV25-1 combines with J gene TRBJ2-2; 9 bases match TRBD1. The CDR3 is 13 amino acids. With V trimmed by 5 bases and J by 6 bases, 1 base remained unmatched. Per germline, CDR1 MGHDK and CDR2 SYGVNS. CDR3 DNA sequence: TGTGCCAGCAGTAGACAGGGGGCCGGGGAGCTGTTTTTT. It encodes CASSRQGAGELFF.

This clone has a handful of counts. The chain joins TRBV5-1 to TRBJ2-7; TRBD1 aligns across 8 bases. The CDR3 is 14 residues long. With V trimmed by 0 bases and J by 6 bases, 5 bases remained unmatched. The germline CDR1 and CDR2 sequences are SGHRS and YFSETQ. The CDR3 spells CASSLAGQVGEQYF. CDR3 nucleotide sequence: TGCGCCAGCAGCTTGGCGGGACAGGTGGGCGAGCAGTACTTC.

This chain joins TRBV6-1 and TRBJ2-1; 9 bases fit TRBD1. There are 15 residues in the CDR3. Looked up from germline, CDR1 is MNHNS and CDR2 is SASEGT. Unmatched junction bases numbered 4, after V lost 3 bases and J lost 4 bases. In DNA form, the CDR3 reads TGTGCCAGCAGTGATCCCGGGACAGGGTACAATGAGCAGTTCTTC. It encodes CASSDPGTGYNEQFF.

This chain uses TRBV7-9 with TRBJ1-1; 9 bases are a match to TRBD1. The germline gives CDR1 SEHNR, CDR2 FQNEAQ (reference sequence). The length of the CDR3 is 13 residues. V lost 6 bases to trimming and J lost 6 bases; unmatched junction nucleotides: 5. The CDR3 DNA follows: TGTGCCAGCAGTGGACAGGGGATTGCTGAAGCTTTCTTT. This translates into CASSGQGIAEAFF.

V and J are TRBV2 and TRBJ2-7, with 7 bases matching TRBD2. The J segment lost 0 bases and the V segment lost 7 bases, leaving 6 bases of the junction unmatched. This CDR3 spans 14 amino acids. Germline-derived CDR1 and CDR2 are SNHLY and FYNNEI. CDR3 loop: CASKGGGFSYEQYF. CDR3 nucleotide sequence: TGTGCCAGCAAGGGCGGGGGATTCTCCTACGAGCAGTACTTC.

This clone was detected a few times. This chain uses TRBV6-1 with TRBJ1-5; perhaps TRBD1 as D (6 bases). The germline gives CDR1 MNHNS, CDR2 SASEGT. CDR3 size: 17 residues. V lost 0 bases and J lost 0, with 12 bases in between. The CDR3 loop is CASSEAQGWSSNQPQHF. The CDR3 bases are TGTGCCAGCAGTGAAGCCCAGGGGTGGAGTAGCAATCAGCCCCAGCATTTT.

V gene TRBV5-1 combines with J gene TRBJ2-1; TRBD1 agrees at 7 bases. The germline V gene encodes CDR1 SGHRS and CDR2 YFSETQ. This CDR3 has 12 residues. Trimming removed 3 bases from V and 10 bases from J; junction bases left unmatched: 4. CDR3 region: CASSSRQGEQFF. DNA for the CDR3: TGCGCCAGCAGCTCTCGACAGGGCGAGCAGTTCTTC.

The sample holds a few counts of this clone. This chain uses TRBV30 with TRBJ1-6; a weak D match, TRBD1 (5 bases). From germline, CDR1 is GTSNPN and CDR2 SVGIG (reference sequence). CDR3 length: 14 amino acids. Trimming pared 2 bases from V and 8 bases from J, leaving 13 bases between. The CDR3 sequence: CAWSFRQGDSPLHF. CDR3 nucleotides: TGTGCCTGGAGTTTTCGGCAGGGTGATTCACCCCTCCACTTT. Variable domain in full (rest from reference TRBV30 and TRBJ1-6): SQTIHQWPATLVQPVGSPLSLECTVEGTSNPNLYWYRQAAGRGLQLLFYSVGIGQISSEVPQNLSASRPQDRQFILSSKKLLLSDSGFYLCAWSFRQGDSPLHFGNGTRLTVT.

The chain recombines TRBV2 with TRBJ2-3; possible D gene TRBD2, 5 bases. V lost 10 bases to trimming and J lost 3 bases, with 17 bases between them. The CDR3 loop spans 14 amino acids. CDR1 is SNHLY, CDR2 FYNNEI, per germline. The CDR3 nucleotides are TGTGCCACGGGGTCCTGGGGTGCTACAGATACGCAGTATTTT. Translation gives CATGSWGATDTQYF.

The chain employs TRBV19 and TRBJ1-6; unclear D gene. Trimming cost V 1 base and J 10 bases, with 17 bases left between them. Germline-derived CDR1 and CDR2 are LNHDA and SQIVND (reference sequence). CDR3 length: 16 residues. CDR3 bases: TGTGCCAGTAGTATAGCATCCCCGGGAAGATGGTCACCCCTCCACTTT. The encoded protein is CASSIASPGRWSPLHF.

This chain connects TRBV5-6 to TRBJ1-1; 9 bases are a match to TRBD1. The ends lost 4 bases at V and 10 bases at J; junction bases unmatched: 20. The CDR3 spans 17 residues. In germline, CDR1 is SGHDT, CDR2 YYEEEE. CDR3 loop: CASSPLIPGQGSQGAFF. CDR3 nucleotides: TGTGCCAGCAGCCCCCTTATTCCGGGACAGGGTTCTCAGGGAGCTTTCTTT.

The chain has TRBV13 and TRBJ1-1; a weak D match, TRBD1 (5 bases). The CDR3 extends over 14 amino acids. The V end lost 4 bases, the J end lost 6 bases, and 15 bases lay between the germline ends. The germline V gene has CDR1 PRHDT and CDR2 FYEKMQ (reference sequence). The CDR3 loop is CASSSGRGGPEAFF. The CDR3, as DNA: TGTGCCAGCAGCTCGGGACGGGGAGGACCTGAAGCTTTCTTT.

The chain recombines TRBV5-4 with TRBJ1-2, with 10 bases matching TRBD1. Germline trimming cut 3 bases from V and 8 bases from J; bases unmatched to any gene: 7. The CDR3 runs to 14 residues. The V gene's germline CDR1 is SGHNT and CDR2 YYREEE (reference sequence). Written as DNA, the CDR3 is TGTGCCAGCAGCTCCGGGACAGGGGCGCCCGGCTACACCTTC. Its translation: CASSSGTGAPGYTF. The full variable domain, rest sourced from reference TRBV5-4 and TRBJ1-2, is ETGVTQSPTHLIKTRGQQVTLRCSSQSGHNTVSWYQQALGQGPQFIFQYYREEENGRGNFPPRFSGLQFPNYSSELNVNALELDDSALYLCASSSGTGAPGYTFGSGTRLTVV.

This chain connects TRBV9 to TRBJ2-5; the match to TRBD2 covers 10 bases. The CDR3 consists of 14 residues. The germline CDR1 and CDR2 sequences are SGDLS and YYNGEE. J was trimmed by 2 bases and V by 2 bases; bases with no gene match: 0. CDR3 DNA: TGTGCCAGCAGCGTTAGCGGGGGGCAAGAGACCCAGTACTTC. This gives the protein CASSVSGGQETQYF.

The CDR3 DNA follows: TGTGCCAGCAGCCTAAGGACTAGCTCCTACAATGAGCAGTTCTTC. Translation gives CASSLRTSSYNEQFF. The chain recombines TRBV7-2 with TRBJ2-1; TRBD2 matches at 7 bases. CDR1 and CDR2 (germline): SGHTA, FQGNSA. This CDR3 is 15 amino acids long. V dropped 5 bases and J dropped 0; count of bases not matched to a gene: 4.

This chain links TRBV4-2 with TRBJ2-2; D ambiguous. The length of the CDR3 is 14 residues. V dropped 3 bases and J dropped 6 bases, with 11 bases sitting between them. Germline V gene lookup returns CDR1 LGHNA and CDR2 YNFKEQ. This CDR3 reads CASSHDTQSGELFF. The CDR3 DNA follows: TGTGCCAGCAGCCACGACACGCAGTCCGGGGAGCTGTTTTTT.